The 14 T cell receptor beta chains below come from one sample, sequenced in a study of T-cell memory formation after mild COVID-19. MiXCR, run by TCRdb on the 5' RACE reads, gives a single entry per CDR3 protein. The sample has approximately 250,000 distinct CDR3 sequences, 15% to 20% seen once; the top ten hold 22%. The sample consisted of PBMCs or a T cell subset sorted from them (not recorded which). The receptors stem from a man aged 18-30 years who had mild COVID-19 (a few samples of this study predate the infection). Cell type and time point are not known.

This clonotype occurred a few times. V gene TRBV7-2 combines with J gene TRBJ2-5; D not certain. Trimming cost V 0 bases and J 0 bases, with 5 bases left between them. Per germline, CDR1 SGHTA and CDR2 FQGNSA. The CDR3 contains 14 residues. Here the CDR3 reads CASSLAQHQETQYF. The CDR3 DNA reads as TGTGCCAGCAGCTTAGCACAGCACCAAGAGACCCAGTACTTC.

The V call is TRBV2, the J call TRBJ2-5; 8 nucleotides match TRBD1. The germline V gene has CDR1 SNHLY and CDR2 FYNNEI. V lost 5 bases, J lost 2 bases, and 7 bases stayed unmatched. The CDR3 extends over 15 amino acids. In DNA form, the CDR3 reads TGTGCCAGCAGTACCGACAGGGGCGCTCAAGAGACCCAGTACTTC. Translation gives CASSTDRGAQETQYF.

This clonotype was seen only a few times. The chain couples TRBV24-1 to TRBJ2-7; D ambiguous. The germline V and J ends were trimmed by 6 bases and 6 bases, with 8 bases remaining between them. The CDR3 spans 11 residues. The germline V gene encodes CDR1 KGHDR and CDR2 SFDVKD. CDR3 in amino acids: CATSLSFEQYV. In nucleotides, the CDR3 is TGTGCCACCAGTTTATCGTTCGAGCAGTACGTC.

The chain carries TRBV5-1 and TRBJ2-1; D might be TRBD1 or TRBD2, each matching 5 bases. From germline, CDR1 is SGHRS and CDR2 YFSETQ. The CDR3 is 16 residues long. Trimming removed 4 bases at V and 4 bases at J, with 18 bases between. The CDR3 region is CASSLRGGGTYNEQFF. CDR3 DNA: TGCGCCAGCAGCCTCCGAGGCGGTGGGACGTACAATGAGCAGTTCTTC. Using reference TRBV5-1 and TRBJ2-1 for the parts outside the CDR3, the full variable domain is KAGVTQTPRYLIKTRGQQVTLSCSPISGHRSVSWYQQTPGQGLQFLFEYFSETQRNKGNFPGRFSGRQFSNSRSEMNVSTLELGDSALYLCASSLRGGGTYNEQFFGPGTRLTVL.

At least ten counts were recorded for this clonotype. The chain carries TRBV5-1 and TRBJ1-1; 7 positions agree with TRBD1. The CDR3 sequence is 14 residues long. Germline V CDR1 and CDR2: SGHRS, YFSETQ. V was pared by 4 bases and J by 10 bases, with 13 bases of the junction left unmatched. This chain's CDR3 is CASSLTRQGLGAFF. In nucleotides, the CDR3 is TGCGCCAGCAGCCTGACTCGACAGGGCCTCGGAGCTTTCTTT.

CDR3 in DNA: TGTGCCAGCAGCGGCGCTAGCGGGGGGCCAAGAGAGACCCAGTACTTC. As protein: CASSGASGGPRETQYF. The chain couples TRBV5-4 to TRBJ2-5; TRBD2 agrees at 11 bases. This CDR3 region has 16 residues. Germline CDR1 SGHNT, CDR2 YYREEE (reference sequence). Unmatched junction bases numbered 9, after V lost 4 bases and J lost 4 bases.

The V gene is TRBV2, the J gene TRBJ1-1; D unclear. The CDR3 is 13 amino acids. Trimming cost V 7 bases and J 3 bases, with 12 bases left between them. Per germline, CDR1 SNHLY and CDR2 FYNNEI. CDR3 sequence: CASKKSGDTEAFF. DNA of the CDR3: TGTGCCAGCAAGAAGTCCGGAGACACTGAAGCTTTCTTT.

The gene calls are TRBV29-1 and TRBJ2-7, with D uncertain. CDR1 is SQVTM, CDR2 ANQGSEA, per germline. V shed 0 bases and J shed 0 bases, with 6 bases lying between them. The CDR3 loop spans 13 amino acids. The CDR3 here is CSVEEADSYEQYF. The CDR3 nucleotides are TGCAGCGTTGAAGAGGCGGACTCCTACGAGCAGTACTTC.

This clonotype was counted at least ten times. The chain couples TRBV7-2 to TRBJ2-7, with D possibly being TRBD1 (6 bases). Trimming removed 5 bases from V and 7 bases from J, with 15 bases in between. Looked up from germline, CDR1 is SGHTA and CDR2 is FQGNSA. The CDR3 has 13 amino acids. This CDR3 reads CASSPGRGREQYF. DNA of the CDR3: TGTGCCAGCAGCCCAGGCAGGGGCAGGGAGCAGTACTTC.

The CDR3 nucleotides are TGTGCCAGCTCCCTGGGAGGGTGGAGATTCGACTATGGCTACACCTTC. Amino acid sequence: CASSLGGWRFDYGYTF. V is TRBV9 and J is TRBJ1-2; D call uncertain. The V end was cut by 7 bases, the J end by 3 bases, with 22 bases between. The length of the CDR3 is 16 residues. The germline CDR1 and CDR2 sequences are SGDLS and YYNGEE. Looking up the rest from reference TRBV9 and TRBJ1-2 gives the full variable domain: DSGVTQTPKHLITATGQRVTLRCSPRSGDLSVYWYQQSLDQGLQFLIQYYNGEERAKGNILERFSAQQFPDLHSELNLSSLELGDSALYFCASSLGGWRFDYGYTFGSGTRLTVV.

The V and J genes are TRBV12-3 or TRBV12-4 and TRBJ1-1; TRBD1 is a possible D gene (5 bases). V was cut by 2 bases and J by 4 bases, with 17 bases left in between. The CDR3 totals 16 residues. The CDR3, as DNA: TGTGCCAGCAGTTTATCCGCGGGACGGATAAGCACTGAAGCTTTCTTT. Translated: CASSLSAGRISTEAFF.

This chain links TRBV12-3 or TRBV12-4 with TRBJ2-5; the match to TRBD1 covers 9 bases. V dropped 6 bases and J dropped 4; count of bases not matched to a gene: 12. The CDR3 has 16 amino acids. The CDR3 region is CASRVGTGTMRETQYF. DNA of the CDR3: TGTGCCAGCAGGGTGGGGACAGGGACCATGCGAGAGACCCAGTACTTC.

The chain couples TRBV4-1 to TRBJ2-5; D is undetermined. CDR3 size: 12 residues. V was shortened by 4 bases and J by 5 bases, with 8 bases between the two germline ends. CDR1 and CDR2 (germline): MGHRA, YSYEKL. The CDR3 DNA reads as TGCGCCAGCAGCCGTCCTGCGGAGACCCAGTACTTC. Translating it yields CASSRPAETQYF.

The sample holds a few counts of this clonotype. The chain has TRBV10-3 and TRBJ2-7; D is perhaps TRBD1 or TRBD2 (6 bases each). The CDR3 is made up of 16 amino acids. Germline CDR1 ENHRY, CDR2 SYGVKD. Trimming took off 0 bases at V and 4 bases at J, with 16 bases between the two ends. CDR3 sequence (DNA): TGTGCCATCAGTGAGTCGATAGGGGGGCCGGAGTACGAGCAGTACTTC. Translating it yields CAISESIGGPEYEQYF.